The rows below give T cell receptor beta chains drawn from one sample of a study of CD4 T cells in relation to SARS-CoV-2 and coronaviruses. The method was immunoSEQ multiplex PCR; TCRdb's version includes in-frame clones alone and lacks a portion of them. Among tens of thousands of clones, just over 75% were seen once, and the ten largest hold 17%. These TCRs are of unknown antigen specificity. The source material was CD4+ T cells from PBMCs, cultured in vitro. These receptors were taken from a human donor in good health. Both conserved end residues are part of each CDR3. The order of the fields is CDR3 protein, CDR3 DNA, clone size, J gene, D gene, V gene. A D gene is named only where the DNA matches it firmly. Rows may omit the clone size; those that give it use once, few, many or a size class.

cdr3_aa: CASSLPRGGTPGELFF; cdr3_nt: TGTGCCAGCAGCTTGCCCCGAGGTGGGACCCCCGGGGAGCTGTTTTTT; clone_size: NA; j_call: TRBJ2-2; d_call: NA; v_call: TRBV7-3
cdr3_aa: CASSLITGTASYGYTF; cdr3_nt: TGTGCCAGCAGCCTAATTACCGGGACAGCGAGCTATGGCTACACCTTC; clone_size: NA; j_call: TRBJ1-2; d_call: TRBD1; v_call: TRBV5-6
cdr3_aa: CASSSRSGANVLTF; cdr3_nt: TGTGCCAGTAGTTCGCGCTCTGGGGCCAACGTCCTGACTTTC; clone_size: NA; j_call: TRBJ2-6; d_call: NA; v_call: TRBV19
cdr3_aa: CASSLRGGALNQPQHF; cdr3_nt: TGTGCCAGCAGCCTCAGGGGGGGGGCCTTAAATCAGCCCCAGCATTTT; clone_size: NA; j_call: TRBJ1-5; d_call: TRBD1; v_call: TRBV7-2
cdr3_aa: CASSRGTGTSEQYF; cdr3_nt: TGTGCCAGCAGCCGTGGGACAGGGACCTCCGAGCAGTACTTC; clone_size: NA; j_call: TRBJ2-7; d_call: TRBD1; v_call: TRBV5-4
cdr3_aa: CASSLAGGVYNEQFF; cdr3_nt: TGTGCCAGCAGCTTAGCGGGAGGGGTTTACAATGAGCAGTTCTTC; clone_size: NA; j_call: TRBJ2-1; d_call: TRBD2; v_call: TRBV7-9
cdr3_aa: CASSLGQQLIGGYNEQFF; cdr3_nt: TGTGCCAGCAGCTTGGGACAGCAGCTCATCGGCGGGTACAATGAGCAGTTCTTC; clone_size: few; j_call: TRBJ2-1; d_call: NA; v_call: TRBV5-4
cdr3_aa: CASSLLGQGVGSPLHF; cdr3_nt: TGTGCCAGCAGTTTACTAGGACAGGGAGTAGGTTCACCCCTCCACTTT; clone_size: NA; j_call: TRBJ1-6; d_call: TRBD1; v_call: TRBV28
cdr3_aa: CATSDLAGSTDTQYF; cdr3_nt: TGTGCCACCAGTGATTTGGCGGGTTCCACAGATACGCAGTATTTT; clone_size: NA; j_call: TRBJ2-3; d_call: NA; v_call: TRBV24-1
cdr3_aa: CASTPSGTAYNEQFF; cdr3_nt: TGTGCCAGCACTCCTAGCGGGACTGCCTACAATGAGCAGTTCTTC; clone_size: NA; j_call: TRBJ2-1; d_call: TRBD2; v_call: TRBV7-9
cdr3_aa: CATSDFSVRDTDTQYF; cdr3_nt: TGTGCCACCAGTGATTTTTCGGTACGCGACACAGATACGCAGTATTTT; clone_size: NA; j_call: TRBJ2-3; d_call: NA; v_call: TRBV24-1
cdr3_aa: CASSQGVTNTEAFF; cdr3_nt: TGTGCCAGCAGCCAAGGGGTGACGAACACTGAAGCTTTCTTT; clone_size: NA; j_call: TRBJ1-1; d_call: NA; v_call: TRBV3-1/TRBV3-2
cdr3_aa: CAISGGTSGRAERSDEQFF; cdr3_nt: TGTGCCATCAGTGGAGGGACTAGCGGGAGAGCAGAGCGGAGCGATGAGCAGTTCTTC; clone_size: once; j_call: TRBJ2-1; d_call: TRBD2; v_call: TRBV10-3
cdr3_aa: CASSPAIGTDNSPLHF; cdr3_nt: TGTGCCAGTAGTCCGGCGATCGGGACAGACAATTCACCCCTCCACTTT; clone_size: NA; j_call: TRBJ1-6; d_call: TRBD1; v_call: TRBV19
cdr3_aa: CASSKGGRAESTDTQYF; cdr3_nt: TGTGCCAGCAGCAAGGGGGGTCGGGCAGAGAGCACAGATACGCAGTATTTT; clone_size: NA; j_call: TRBJ2-3; d_call: NA; v_call: TRBV21-1
cdr3_aa: CASSKTGNTQYF; cdr3_nt: TGTGCCAGCAGCAAAACGGGGAATACGCAGTATTTT; clone_size: NA; j_call: TRBJ2-3; d_call: NA; v_call: TRBV7-3
cdr3_aa: CASSEFEGHRYSNQPQHF; cdr3_nt: TGTGCCAGCAGTGAATTCGAGGGACACCGTTATAGCAATCAGCCCCAGCATTTT; clone_size: few; j_call: TRBJ1-5; d_call: NA; v_call: TRBV2
cdr3_aa: CASSYSGHSYEQYF; cdr3_nt: TGTGCCAGCAGTTACTCCGGACACTCCTACGAGCAGTACTTC; clone_size: NA; j_call: TRBJ2-7; d_call: NA; v_call: TRBV6-2/TRBV6-3
cdr3_aa: CATQNAREPRTHTRETQYF; cdr3_nt: TGTGCCACCCAAAATGCCAGAGAGCCCAGGACCCATACCCGGGAGACCCAGTACTTC; clone_size: NA; j_call: TRBJ2-5; d_call: NA; v_call: TRBV24-1
cdr3_aa: CASSLDLWGEEAFF; cdr3_nt: TGTGCCAGCAGCTTGGACTTATGGGGTGAGGAAGCTTTCTTT; clone_size: NA; j_call: TRBJ1-1; d_call: NA; v_call: TRBV7-9
cdr3_aa: CSVEGTVGQPQHF; cdr3_nt: TGCAGCGTTGAAGGGACAGTTGGTCAGCCCCAGCATTTT; clone_size: few; j_call: TRBJ1-5; d_call: NA; v_call: TRBV29-1
cdr3_aa: CASSLANHGGGTYNEQFF; cdr3_nt: TGTGCCAGCAGCTTAGCGAATCATGGCGGGGGGACCTACAATGAGCAGTTCTTC; clone_size: NA; j_call: TRBJ2-1; d_call: TRBD2; v_call: TRBV7-8
cdr3_aa: CASQPLLAGGLGDTQYF; cdr3_nt: TGTGCCAGCCAACCCTTATTGGCGGGAGGCCTTGGGGATACGCAGTATTTT; clone_size: NA; j_call: TRBJ2-3; d_call: TRBD2; v_call: TRBV6-4
cdr3_aa: CSASLVGGDQPQHF; cdr3_nt: TGCAGTGCTAGTCTCGTTGGGGGGGATCAGCCCCAGCATTTT; clone_size: few; j_call: TRBJ1-5; d_call: NA; v_call: TRBV20-1
cdr3_aa: CATAGSPKIDTQYF; cdr3_nt: TGTGCCACGGCGGGCAGCCCTAAGATAGATACGCAGTATTTT; clone_size: once; j_call: TRBJ2-3; d_call: NA; v_call: TRBV28
cdr3_aa: CASSRGTGRDQPQHF; cdr3_nt: TGCGCCAGCAGCAGAGGGACGGGACGGGATCAGCCCCAGCATTTT; clone_size: NA; j_call: TRBJ1-5; d_call: NA; v_call: TRBV5-1
cdr3_aa: CAIRAGDGYEQYF; cdr3_nt: TGTGCCATCAGAGCTGGGGACGGGTACGAGCAGTACTTC; clone_size: NA; j_call: TRBJ2-7; d_call: NA; v_call: TRBV10-3
cdr3_aa: CASSHRDTNTGELFF; cdr3_nt: TGTGCCAGCTCACACCGGGACACTAACACCGGGGAGCTGTTTTTT; clone_size: few; j_call: TRBJ2-2; d_call: NA; v_call: TRBV18
cdr3_aa: CAISDLETQYF; cdr3_nt: TGTGCCATCAGTGACTTGGAGACCCAGTACTTC; clone_size: few; j_call: TRBJ2-5; d_call: NA; v_call: TRBV10-3
cdr3_aa: CASSPGFYGYTF; cdr3_nt: TGTGCCAGCAGCCCAGGTTTCTATGGCTACACCTTC; clone_size: NA; j_call: TRBJ1-2; d_call: NA; v_call: TRBV11-2
cdr3_aa: CATSPGQGSSGNTIYF; cdr3_nt: TGTGCCACCAGCCCGGGACAGGGGAGCTCTGGAAACACCATATATTTT; clone_size: NA; j_call: TRBJ1-3; d_call: TRBD1; v_call: TRBV24-1
cdr3_aa: CASSLDANTEAFF; cdr3_nt: TGTGCCAGCAGCTTGGACGCGAACACTGAAGCTTTCTTT; clone_size: NA; j_call: TRBJ1-1; d_call: NA; v_call: TRBV5-8
cdr3_aa: CSASTGGTANEKLFF; cdr3_nt: TGCAGTGCTAGTACAGGGGGCACGGCTAATGAAAAACTGTTTTTT; clone_size: NA; j_call: TRBJ1-4; d_call: TRBD1; v_call: TRBV20-1
cdr3_aa: CASSIDLQSRTVTPETQYF; cdr3_nt: TGTGCCAGTAGTATAGATTTACAGTCCCGGACAGTAACCCCAGAGACCCAGTACTTC; clone_size: NA; j_call: TRBJ2-5; d_call: NA; v_call: TRBV19
cdr3_aa: CASSPLFVETQYF; cdr3_nt: TGTGCCAGCAGCCCCCTATTTGTTGAGACCCAGTACTTC; clone_size: NA; j_call: TRBJ2-5; d_call: NA; v_call: TRBV7-2
cdr3_aa: CACALSGYYEQYF; cdr3_nt: TGTGCCTGCGCCCTTAGCGGGTACTACGAGCAGTACTTC; clone_size: NA; j_call: TRBJ2-7; d_call: TRBD2; v_call: TRBV25-1
cdr3_aa: CASSLAGGGQPQHF; cdr3_nt: TGTGCCAGCAGCTTGGCCGGGGGCGGTCAGCCCCAGCATTTT; clone_size: few; j_call: TRBJ1-5; d_call: NA; v_call: TRBV5-5
cdr3_aa: CASSWGGDGYTF; cdr3_nt: TGTGCCAGCAGCTGGGGTGGGGATGGCTACACCTTC; clone_size: once; j_call: TRBJ1-2; d_call: NA; v_call: TRBV5-6
cdr3_aa: CASSERQGLTGELFF; cdr3_nt: TGCGCCAGCAGTGAGAGACAGGGCTTAACCGGGGAGCTGTTTTTT; clone_size: few; j_call: TRBJ2-2; d_call: TRBD1; v_call: TRBV10-1
cdr3_aa: CASSLARTSGATDTQYF; cdr3_nt: TGTGCCAGCAGCTTAGCCCGTACTAGCGGAGCCACAGATACGCAGTATTTT; clone_size: NA; j_call: TRBJ2-3; d_call: TRBD2; v_call: TRBV7-6
cdr3_aa: CASRRQDMNTEAFF; cdr3_nt: TGCGCCAGCAGACGACAGGACATGAACACTGAAGCTTTCTTT; clone_size: few; j_call: TRBJ1-1; d_call: NA; v_call: TRBV5-1
cdr3_aa: CASSLYSTDTQYF; cdr3_nt: TGTGCCAGCAGCTTGTACAGCACAGATACGCAGTATTTT; clone_size: NA; j_call: TRBJ2-3; d_call: NA; v_call: TRBV5-6
cdr3_aa: CASGLGYQPQHF; cdr3_nt: TGTGCTAGTGGTTTAGGTTATCAGCCCCAGCATTTT; clone_size: NA; j_call: TRBJ1-5; d_call: NA; v_call: TRBV12-5
cdr3_aa: CASSVGGETRSGANVLTF; cdr3_nt: TGTGCCAGCAGCGTAGGCGGAGAAACCCGCTCTGGGGCCAACGTCCTGACTTTC; clone_size: NA; j_call: TRBJ2-6; d_call: NA; v_call: TRBV9
cdr3_aa: CASGNTVNTEAFF; cdr3_nt: TGTGCCAGCGGAAACACAGTGAACACTGAAGCTTTCTTT; clone_size: NA; j_call: TRBJ1-1; d_call: NA; v_call: TRBV3-1/TRBV3-2
cdr3_aa: CATSDRGQGNEKLFF; cdr3_nt: TGTGCCACCAGTGACCGCGGACAGGGGAATGAAAAACTGTTTTTT; clone_size: NA; j_call: TRBJ1-4; d_call: TRBD1; v_call: TRBV24-1
cdr3_aa: CASSEVIGEKLFF; cdr3_nt: TGCGCCAGCAGTGAGGTCATCGGCGAAAAACTGTTTTTT; clone_size: few; j_call: TRBJ1-4; d_call: NA; v_call: TRBV10-1
cdr3_aa: CASALLTEAYEQYF; cdr3_nt: TGTGCTAGTGCCCTCTTGACGGAAGCCTACGAGCAGTACTTC; clone_size: NA; j_call: TRBJ2-7; d_call: NA; v_call: TRBV12-5
cdr3_aa: CASSLAGTNYEQYF; cdr3_nt: TGTGCCAGCAGCTTAGCGGGGACAAACTACGAGCAGTACTTC; clone_size: NA; j_call: TRBJ2-7; d_call: NA; v_call: TRBV7-9
cdr3_aa: CASSIPMNTEAFF; cdr3_nt: TGTGCCAGCAGTATACCCATGAACACTGAAGCTTTCTTT; clone_size: NA; j_call: TRBJ1-1; d_call: NA; v_call: TRBV6-5
cdr3_aa: CASSFRGPNTGELFF; cdr3_nt: TGTGCCAGCAGCTTTAGGGGCCCAAACACCGGGGAGCTGTTTTTT; clone_size: once; j_call: TRBJ2-2; d_call: NA; v_call: TRBV5-5